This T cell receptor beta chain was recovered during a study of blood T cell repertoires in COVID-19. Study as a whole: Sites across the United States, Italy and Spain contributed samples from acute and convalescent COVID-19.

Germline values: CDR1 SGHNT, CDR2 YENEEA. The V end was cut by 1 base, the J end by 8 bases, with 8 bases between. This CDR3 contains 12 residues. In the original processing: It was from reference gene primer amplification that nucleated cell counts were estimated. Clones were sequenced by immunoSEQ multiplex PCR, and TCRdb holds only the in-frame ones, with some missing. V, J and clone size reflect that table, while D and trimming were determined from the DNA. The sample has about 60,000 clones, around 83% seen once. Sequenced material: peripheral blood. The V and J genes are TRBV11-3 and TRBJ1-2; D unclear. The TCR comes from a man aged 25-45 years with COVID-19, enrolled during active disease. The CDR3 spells CASSLGARGYTF. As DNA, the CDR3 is TGTGCCAGCAGCTTAGGTGCACGGGGCTACACCTTC.